This T cell receptor beta chain was profiled in a study of identical twins. TCRdb reprocessed the 5' RACE reads with MiXCR, giving one entry per CDR3 protein. The table includes about 240,000 distinct CDR3 sequences, approximately 7.3% detected once. Details on this clonotype: The antigen is unknown. Because it lacks the conserved phenylalanine or tryptophan at the end, this CDR3 is likely a read error.

The V and J ends lost 7 bases and 5 bases respectively, with 12 bases between them. CDR1 LNHDA and CDR2 SQIVND come from the germline V gene (reference sequence). The CDR3 loop spans 12 amino acids. General study points: In cord blood, abundant beta clonotypes had fewer insertions; memory showed no trend.

These data are also associated with another study on yellow fever vaccine responses in identical twins.

Sequenced sample: CD8+ T cells sorted from blood. The receptor's source is a woman between 18 and 30 years old in good health. The rearrangement uses TRBV19 and TRBJ2-7; no clear D gene. The CDR3 reads CASKLGPDEQYL. The CDR3 DNA is TGTGCCAGTAAGTTAGGGCCCGACGAGCAGTACTTA.